These T cell receptor beta chains were read from a single sample in a study of T cells after posttransplantation cyclophosphamide. Produced via immunoSEQ multiplex PCR; TCRdb's table is partial and in-frame only. This sample has tens of thousands of clones, each found more than once. The sample taken for sequencing was PBMCs. The source is a man aged 35-49 years in good health, CMV-negative, and a related stem cell transplant donor. CDR3s include the opening cysteine and the closing phenylalanine or tryptophan. The D gene is left open where the match is weak. A row's size may be missing; if present it is once, few, many or a size class.

v_gene,d_gene,len,abundance,j_gene,CDR3aa,CDR3nt
TRBV4-2,TRBD1,16,many,TRBJ1-5,CASSPQQGTSNQPQHF,TGTGCCAGCAGCCCGCAACAGGGGACTAGCAATCAGCCCCAGCATTTT
TRBV6-5,.,15,many,TRBJ1-2,CASSRGSKGVYGYTF,TGTGCCAGCAGCCGCGGGTCCAAGGGGGTCTATGGCTACACCTTC
TRBV7-9,.,18,many,TRBJ2-7,CASSFSAGGGGTRYEQYF,TGTGCCAGCAGCTTTTCAGCGGGTGGCGGGGGCACCAGGTACGAGCAGTACTTC
TRBV14,TRBD2,19,few,TRBJ2-1,CASSHIAGVPPSSYNEQFF,TGTGCCAGCAGCCATATAGCGGGGGTCCCCCCGAGCTCCTACAATGAGCAGTTCTTC
TRBV4-1,.,13,few,TRBJ2-5,CASSQGQRETQYF,TGCGCCAGCAGCCAGGGGCAGCGCGAGACCCAGTACTTC
TRBV5-1,TRBD2,15,many,TRBJ2-1,CASSVVGLGGDEQFF,TGCGCCAGCAGCGTGGTGGGACTAGGAGGCGATGAGCAGTTCTTC
TRBV12-5,.,13,many,TRBJ2-2,CATRQMGSGELFF,TGTGCTACCCGACAGATGGGATCCGGGGAGCTGTTTTTT
TRBV28,.,15,many,TRBJ1-3,CASSLLGGSGNTIYF,TGTGCCAGCAGTTTATTAGGGGGTTCTGGAAACACCATATATTTT
TRBV5-6,TRBD1,15,many,TRBJ1-5,CASSLDRGANQPQHF,TGTGCCAGCAGCTTGGACAGGGGGGCGAATCAGCCCCAGCATTTT
TRBV7-2,TRBD2,14,few,TRBJ2-3,CASSRTAGVDTQYF,TGTGCCAGCAGCCGGACGGCGGGAGTGGATACGCAGTATTTT
TRBV6-5,TRBD2,14,many,TRBJ2-7,CASTRASGAYEQYF,TGTGCCAGCACTCGGGCTAGCGGAGCCTACGAGCAGTACTTC
TRBV5-5,.,16,few,TRBJ1-5,CASSLLPGGDGQPQHF,TGTGCCAGCAGCTTACTTCCGGGGGGCGATGGACAGCCCCAGCATTTT
TRBV29-1,TRBD1,12,many,TRBJ1-1,CSVLQGATEAFF,TGCAGCGTTTTACAGGGGGCCACTGAAGCTTTCTTT
TRBV7-2,.,14,many,TRBJ2-3,CASSLGTSTDTQYF,TGTGCCAGCAGCTTAGGAACTAGCACAGATACGCAGTATTTT
TRBV10-1,.,13,many,TRBJ1-1,CASSEGGVKGAFF,TGCGCCAGCAGTGAGGGCGGGGTGAAAGGCGCTTTCTTT
TRBV5-6,.,13,many,TRBJ1-5,CASSLTGRQPQHF,TGTGCCAGCAGTTTAACAGGTCGTCAGCCCCAGCATTTT
TRBV19,TRBD2,16,many,TRBJ2-5,CASSSTSGGRAMPQYF,TGTGCCAGTAGTAGCACTAGCGGGGGCCGGGCAATGCCCCAGTACTTC
TRBV6-5,.,13,many,TRBJ1-2,CASFHTSNYGYTF,TGTGCCAGCTTCCACACGTCGAACTATGGCTACACCTTC
TRBV4-3,TRBD2,15,.,TRBJ2-5,CASSREREPQETQYF,TGCGCCAGCAGCCGGGAGCGGGAGCCCCAAGAGACCCAGTACTTC
TRBV11-2,TRBD1,15,.,TRBJ2-1,CASSPDRGSYNEQFF,TGTGCCAGCAGCCCTGACAGGGGAAGCTACAATGAGCAGTTCTTC
TRBV5-4,TRBD2,16,many,TRBJ2-2,CASRAIDSGGPGELFF,TGTGCCAGCAGGGCAATCGATAGCGGGGGGCCCGGGGAGCTGTTTTTT
TRBV6-5,TRBD1,14,many,TRBJ1-5,CASSPGGGNQPQHF,TGTGCCAGCAGCCCAGGGGGTGGCAATCAGCCCCAGCATTTT
TRBV19,.,15,many,TRBJ2-3,CASSKGGFSTDTQYF,TGTGCCAGTAGTAAAGGCGGATTTAGCACAGATACGCAGTATTTT
TRBV9,.,13,many,TRBJ2-3,CASSFRRSDTQYF,TGTGCCAGCAGCTTCCGCCGGTCGGATACGCAGTATTTT
TRBV9,TRBD2,19,few,TRBJ2-3,CASSVRGMTSGDHTDTQYF,TGTGCCAGCAGCGTAAGGGGGATGACTAGCGGGGACCACACAGATACGCAGTATTTT
TRBV6-5,TRBD1,16,many,TRBJ2-7,CASSYGRRTGVYEQYF,TGTGCCAGCAGTTATGGGCGCAGGACAGGCGTCTACGAGCAGTACTTC
TRBV6-1,TRBD1,15,many,TRBJ1-5,CASSAGTGFNQPQHF,TGTGCCAGCAGCGCCGGGACAGGGTTCAATCAGCCCCAGCATTTT
TRBV5-1,.,14,many,TRBJ2-2,CASSLIGTTGELFF,TGCGCCAGCAGCTTGATAGGGACAACCGGGGAGCTGTTTTTT
TRBV19,.,14,few,TRBJ2-3,CASSMPGYTDTQYF,TGTGCCAGTAGTATGCCAGGCTACACAGATACGCAGTATTTT
TRBV14,.,11,few,TRBJ2-1,CASSQGSRQFF,TGTGCCAGCAGCCAAGGCAGTCGGCAGTTCTTC
TRBV9,TRBD2,17,many,TRBJ2-7,CASSVAPRTSGSYEQYF,TGTGCCAGCAGCGTAGCTCCCAGGACTAGCGGGTCCTACGAGCAGTACTTC
TRBV29-1,TRBD1,14,.,TRBJ1-3,CSVVGGKGGNTIYF,TGCAGCGTTGTAGGGGGCAAGGGTGGAAACACCATATATTTT
TRBV7-8,TRBD1,15,.,TRBJ2-5,CASSTYRGVQETQYF,TGTGCCAGCAGCACCTACAGGGGGGTCCAAGAGACCCAGTACTTC
TRBV7-3,.,15,.,TRBJ1-3,CASSPIGGSGNTIYF,TGTGCCAGCAGCCCCATCGGCGGCTCTGGAAACACCATATATTTT
TRBV7-6,.,17,.,TRBJ2-3,CASSLVSTGDFTDTQYF,TGTGCCAGCAGCTTAGTTTCAACAGGGGACTTCACAGATACGCAGTATTTT
TRBV19,TRBD1,19,many,TRBJ2-2,CASSIDPRVGTGTIGELFF,TGTGCCAGTAGTATAGATCCAAGAGTGGGGACAGGGACGATCGGGGAGCTGTTTTTT
TRBV4-2,TRBD2,21,many,TRBJ2-2,CASSQDYRLAGVRTNTGELFF,TGTGCCAGCAGCCAAGATTATAGGCTAGCGGGAGTTCGAACGAACACCGGGGAGCTGTTTTTT
TRBV5-5,TRBD1,14,many,TRBJ1-1,CASSPGTAITEAFF,TGTGCCAGCAGCCCAGGGACAGCTATCACTGAAGCTTTCTTT
TRBV12-5,.,15,many,TRBJ1-1,CASGLAPNGGTEAFF,TGTGCTAGTGGTTTGGCCCCGAACGGAGGAACTGAAGCTTTCTTT
TRBV5-5,TRBD1,15,many,TRBJ1-1,CASSLAGTANTEAFF,TGTGCCAGCAGCTTGGCTGGGACAGCGAACACTGAAGCTTTCTTT
TRBV6-6,.,15,many,TRBJ1-2,CASSSGGGRGRGYTF,TGTGCCAGCAGTTCCGGCGGTGGGCGGGGTCGAGGCTACACCTTC
TRBV7-9,.,15,many,TRBJ1-2,CASSLGAGPNYGYTF,TGTGCCAGCAGCTTAGGGGCAGGCCCTAACTATGGCTACACCTTC
TRBV7-9,.,13,many,TRBJ1-1,CASSLVLGGEAFF,TGTGCCAGCAGCTTAGTACTTGGAGGTGAAGCTTTCTTT
TRBV18,TRBD2,15,few,TRBJ2-1,CASSPASGAYNEQFF,TGTGCCAGCTCACCGGCTAGCGGGGCCTACAATGAGCAGTTCTTC
TRBV7-2,.,13,many,TRBJ1-1,CASSQRVNTEAFF,TGTGCCAGCAGCCAGAGGGTGAACACTGAAGCTTTCTTT
TRBV7-3,TRBD2,14,many,TRBJ2-3,CASSTSGATDTQYF,TGTGCCAGCAGTACTAGCGGGGCCACAGATACGCAGTATTTT
TRBV19,.,13,few,TRBJ2-5,CASSNRGTETQYF,TGTGCCAGTAGTAACCGGGGGACGGAGACCCAGTACTTC
TRBV9,TRBD1,14,many,TRBJ1-3,CASSGQGSGNTIYF,TGTGCCAGCAGTGGACAGGGTTCTGGAAACACCATATATTTT
TRBV12-5,.,13,many,TRBJ2-5,CASGLVRVETQYF,TGTGCTAGTGGTTTGGTCCGGGTGGAGACCCAGTACTTC
TRBV7-9,.,13,many,TRBJ2-2,CASSYQTGGELFF,TGTGCCAGCAGTTATCAGACAGGCGGGGAGCTGTTTTTT
TRBV10-1,.,13,many,TRBJ1-5,CASSGDSNQPQHF,TGCGCCAGCAGTGGGGACTCTAATCAGCCCCAGCATTTT
TRBV19,.,12,many,TRBJ1-1,CASYQGRGEAFF,TGTGCCAGTTATCAGGGCAGGGGCGAAGCTTTCTTT